This is a list of T cell receptor beta chains from one sample in a study of T cells in Graves' hyperthyroidism and ophthalmopathy. Each CDR3 protein is one row after TCRdb ran MiXCR on the multiplex PCR reads. The table lists 300,000 to 350,000 distinct CDR3 sequences, approximately 15% of them singletons. Sequencing used blood. The source is a woman aged 25-40 years with Graves' hyperthyroidism. The CDR3 runs from the conserved cysteine through the conserved F or W. A D gene is named only where the DNA matches it firmly. Rows give clone size only sometimes, using once, few, many, or a class for an expanded clone.

v_call: TRBV28
d_call: NA
j_call: TRBJ2-1
clone_size: many
cdr3_nt: TGTGCCAGCAGTTTCTGGGGCGGGACCAGCTCCTACAATGAGCAGTTCTTC
cdr3_aa: CASSFWGGTSSYNEQFF

v_call: TRBV7-2
d_call: NA
j_call: TRBJ2-1
clone_size: NA
cdr3_nt: TGTGCCAGCAGCCCCCCCACAGTGCATGAGCAGTTCTTC
cdr3_aa: CASSPPTVHEQFF

v_call: TRBV20-1
d_call: NA
j_call: TRBJ2-5
clone_size: NA
cdr3_nt: TGCAGTGCTAGAAAACAGGGTCGCCCGGGAGAGACCCAGTACTTC
cdr3_aa: CSARKQGRPGETQYF

v_call: TRBV20-1
d_call: TRBD2
j_call: TRBJ2-1
clone_size: NA
cdr3_nt: TGCAGTGCTTCCACCGGGACTACTCGAAACAATGAGCAGTTCTTC
cdr3_aa: CSASTGTTRNNEQFF

v_call: TRBV6-1
d_call: NA
j_call: TRBJ2-3
clone_size: few
cdr3_nt: TGTGCCAGCAGTCGCAGGGACAGCACAGATACGCAGTATTTT
cdr3_aa: CASSRRDSTDTQYF

v_call: TRBV2
d_call: NA
j_call: TRBJ1-2
clone_size: many
cdr3_nt: TGTGCCAGCAGTGCAAAACAGGGATACTACACCTTC
cdr3_aa: CASSAKQGYYTF

v_call: TRBV24-1
d_call: TRBD1
j_call: TRBJ2-3
clone_size: NA
cdr3_nt: TGTGCCACCAGTGATCAATCCGGGACAGGTACAGATACGCAGTATTTT
cdr3_aa: CATSDQSGTGTDTQYF

v_call: TRBV6-5
d_call: TRBD2
j_call: TRBJ2-1
clone_size: many
cdr3_nt: TGTGCCAGCAGTTACTATTTAGCGGGGGACTTCAATGAGCAGTTCTTC
cdr3_aa: CASSYYLAGDFNEQFF

v_call: TRBV28
d_call: NA
j_call: TRBJ1-2
clone_size: many
cdr3_nt: TGTGCCAGCAGTTTACGGGGCGGCGACCTCGACTACACCTTC
cdr3_aa: CASSLRGGDLDYTF

v_call: TRBV6-1
d_call: NA
j_call: TRBJ2-5
clone_size: NA
cdr3_nt: TGTGCCAGCAGTCCAGACGACCAAGAGACCCAGTACTTC
cdr3_aa: CASSPDDQETQYF

v_call: TRBV30
d_call: NA
j_call: TRBJ2-1
clone_size: NA
cdr3_nt: TGTGCCTGGAGTTCGACTCATAATGAGCAGTTCTTC
cdr3_aa: CAWSSTHNEQFF

v_call: TRBV7-2
d_call: NA
j_call: TRBJ1-1
clone_size: many
cdr3_nt: TGTGCCAGCAGCTTAGCGCCGGACGGAGTACAGGGTGAAGCTTTCTTT
cdr3_aa: CASSLAPDGVQGEAFF

v_call: TRBV10-3
d_call: NA
j_call: TRBJ2-2
clone_size: many
cdr3_nt: TGTGCCACGCAGAACTCAGGGGGGTCCGGGGAGCTGTTTTTT
cdr3_aa: CATQNSGGSGELFF

v_call: TRBV28
d_call: NA
j_call: TRBJ2-7
clone_size: many
cdr3_nt: TGTGCCAGCAGTTTACTCGGGCCGACGGGCTCCTACGAGCAGTACTTC
cdr3_aa: CASSLLGPTGSYEQYF

v_call: TRBV5-1
d_call: NA
j_call: TRBJ2-7
clone_size: NA
cdr3_nt: TGCGCCAGCAGCTTGAGGGACGGCTCCTACGAGCAGTACTTC
cdr3_aa: CASSLRDGSYEQYF

v_call: TRBV4-1
d_call: TRBD2
j_call: TRBJ2-7
clone_size: NA
cdr3_nt: TGCGCCAGCAGCCAAGATGGGGCGGGAGAGGTTTACGAGCAGTACTTC
cdr3_aa: CASSQDGAGEVYEQYF

v_call: TRBV12-3/TRBV12-4
d_call: NA
j_call: TRBJ1-5
clone_size: many
cdr3_nt: TGTGCCAGCAGTCCTCTCCCCTGGGGAAATAGCAATCAGCCCCAGCATTTT
cdr3_aa: CASSPLPWGNSNQPQHF

v_call: TRBV27
d_call: TRBD1
j_call: TRBJ2-7
clone_size: many
cdr3_nt: TGTGCCAGCAGTCCCTGGACAGGGGAAAGGTACGAGCAGTACTTC
cdr3_aa: CASSPWTGERYEQYF

v_call: TRBV20-1
d_call: TRBD2
j_call: TRBJ2-7
clone_size: NA
cdr3_nt: TGCAGTGCTAAGTACGGACTAGCGGGAGTCCAGTACGAGCAGTACTTC
cdr3_aa: CSAKYGLAGVQYEQYF

v_call: TRBV24-1
d_call: NA
j_call: TRBJ2-5
clone_size: many
cdr3_nt: TGTGCCACCAGTGGCTCTCATCACAGGGCGGAAGAGACCCAGTACTTC
cdr3_aa: CATSGSHHRAEETQYF

v_call: TRBV7-2
d_call: NA
j_call: TRBJ2-1
clone_size: many
cdr3_nt: TGTGCCAGCAGTTCTAGCCACAATGAGCAGTTCTTC
cdr3_aa: CASSSSHNEQFF

v_call: TRBV12-3/TRBV12-4
d_call: NA
j_call: TRBJ1-2
clone_size: many
cdr3_nt: TGTGCCAGCAGTCCACACCTAACCGGGTTGAATGGCTACACCTTC
cdr3_aa: CASSPHLTGLNGYTF

v_call: TRBV13
d_call: TRBD1
j_call: TRBJ1-1
clone_size: many
cdr3_nt: TGTGCCAGCAGCTCGCAACAGGGGTCGAACACTGAAGCTTTCTTT
cdr3_aa: CASSSQQGSNTEAFF

v_call: TRBV7-2
d_call: NA
j_call: TRBJ1-2
clone_size: few
cdr3_nt: TGTGCCAGCAGCTTCGGGGATATAGGCTACACCTTC
cdr3_aa: CASSFGDIGYTF

v_call: TRBV10-3
d_call: NA
j_call: TRBJ1-2
clone_size: many
cdr3_nt: TGTGCCATCAGTGAGTCGCCCGGGGGCTACACCTTC
cdr3_aa: CAISESPGGYTF

v_call: TRBV9
d_call: TRBD2
j_call: TRBJ2-1
clone_size: NA
cdr3_nt: TGTGCCAGCAGCGTGGCCGGGACTAGCGGGAGGGCATCGCCCGGCAATGAGCAGTTCTTC
cdr3_aa: CASSVAGTSGRASPGNEQFF

v_call: TRBV7-9
d_call: NA
j_call: TRBJ1-2
clone_size: many
cdr3_nt: TGTGCCAGCACCTTAGGGGGGAACTATGGCTACACCTTC
cdr3_aa: CASTLGGNYGYTF

v_call: TRBV28
d_call: NA
j_call: TRBJ2-7
clone_size: NA
cdr3_nt: TGTGCCAGCAGCTCCTCCTGGCTTGGGAGGTCCTACGGGCAGTACTTC
cdr3_aa: CASSSSWLGRSYGQYF

v_call: TRBV12-3/TRBV12-4
d_call: TRBD1
j_call: TRBJ1-5
clone_size: many
cdr3_nt: TGTGCCAGCAGCCCGGACGACAGGGCCGATCAGCCCCAGCATTTT
cdr3_aa: CASSPDDRADQPQHF

v_call: TRBV11-3
d_call: NA
j_call: TRBJ2-7
clone_size: many
cdr3_nt: TGTGCCAGCAGCTTAGGGGACGGCACCTACGAGCAGTACTTC
cdr3_aa: CASSLGDGTYEQYF

v_call: TRBV7-3
d_call: NA
j_call: TRBJ2-3
clone_size: many
cdr3_nt: TGTGCCAGCAGCTTAAATAATGGACTGGGGGATACGCAGTATTTT
cdr3_aa: CASSLNNGLGDTQYF

v_call: TRBV24-1
d_call: NA
j_call: TRBJ2-1
clone_size: NA
cdr3_nt: TGTGCCACCAGCCAGACCGGGGACTACAATGAGCAGTTCTTC
cdr3_aa: CATSQTGDYNEQFF

v_call: TRBV30
d_call: TRBD2
j_call: TRBJ2-7
clone_size: NA
cdr3_nt: TGTGCCTGGAGAAGGGGGGGACTAGCGGTGGACGAGCAGTACTTC
cdr3_aa: CAWRRGGLAVDEQYF

v_call: TRBV20-1
d_call: TRBD2
j_call: TRBJ2-2
clone_size: many
cdr3_nt: TGCAGTGCTAGGTCTCCTCGGGCTAGCGGGAGAGACGGGGAGCTGTTTTTT
cdr3_aa: CSARSPRASGRDGELFF

v_call: TRBV27
d_call: TRBD2
j_call: TRBJ2-1
clone_size: few
cdr3_nt: TGTGCCAGCAGTTGGAGGACACCGGGGACTAGCGGGAGAGATGAGCAGTTCTTC
cdr3_aa: CASSWRTPGTSGRDEQFF

v_call: TRBV27
d_call: TRBD2
j_call: TRBJ2-7
clone_size: few
cdr3_nt: TGTGCCAGCAGTGTAATCGGGAGGCATTCCTACGAGCAGTACTTC
cdr3_aa: CASSVIGRHSYEQYF

v_call: TRBV29-1
d_call: TRBD1
j_call: TRBJ2-5
clone_size: many
cdr3_nt: TGCAGCGTCGACGAGACAGGGGCCCAGTACTTC
cdr3_aa: CSVDETGAQYF

v_call: TRBV19
d_call: TRBD1
j_call: TRBJ2-1
clone_size: NA
cdr3_nt: TGTGCCAGTAGTACGCAGGGGGCTGCCCTACGCAATGAGCAGTTCTTC
cdr3_aa: CASSTQGAALRNEQFF

v_call: TRBV9
d_call: NA
j_call: TRBJ1-5
clone_size: many
cdr3_nt: TGTGCCAGCAGCCACAAGAAGACAGTTTCGGAGAATCAGCCCCAGCATTTT
cdr3_aa: CASSHKKTVSENQPQHF

v_call: TRBV29-1
d_call: NA
j_call: TRBJ2-3
clone_size: once
cdr3_nt: TGCAGCGTTGAAGAGTGGGGGAGTACGCAGTATTTT
cdr3_aa: CSVEEWGSTQYF

v_call: TRBV28
d_call: NA
j_call: TRBJ1-5
clone_size: many
cdr3_nt: TGTGCCAGCAGTTACAGTGAAAATCAGCCCCAGCATTTT
cdr3_aa: CASSYSENQPQHF

v_call: TRBV20-1
d_call: TRBD2
j_call: TRBJ2-3
clone_size: few
cdr3_nt: TGCAGTGCTAGAGATAGACGCCTAGCGGGAGCCCATACGCAGTATTTT
cdr3_aa: CSARDRRLAGAHTQYF

v_call: TRBV18
d_call: NA
j_call: TRBJ2-3
clone_size: few
cdr3_nt: TGTGCCAGCTCACCCTATAAGACTCAGTACACAGATACGCAGTATTTT
cdr3_aa: CASSPYKTQYTDTQYF

v_call: TRBV9
d_call: NA
j_call: TRBJ2-3
clone_size: NA
cdr3_nt: TGTGCCAGCAGCGTAGAACCCTTCACAGATACGCAGTATTTT
cdr3_aa: CASSVEPFTDTQYF

v_call: TRBV11-2
d_call: NA
j_call: TRBJ2-5
clone_size: many
cdr3_nt: TGTGCCAGCAGCTTACCCCGGGGGCAGGGTGAGACCAAAGAGACCCAGTACTTC
cdr3_aa: CASSLPRGQGETKETQYF

v_call: TRBV10-2
d_call: NA
j_call: TRBJ2-6
clone_size: many
cdr3_nt: TGCGCCAGCAGTGAGTTGTTGGGTTCTGGGGCCAACGTCCTGACTTTC
cdr3_aa: CASSELLGSGANVLTF

v_call: TRBV9
d_call: TRBD2
j_call: TRBJ2-7
clone_size: few
cdr3_nt: TGTGCCAGCAGCGAGAGGGCGGGAGGACTGTACGAGCAGTACTTC
cdr3_aa: CASSERAGGLYEQYF